This T cell receptor beta chain was sequenced for a study of blood T cell repertoires in COVID-19 (dated by TCRdb to 2020 to 2022). For the study in its entirety: Collaborator samples came from the United States, Italy and Spain and covered acute and convalescent phases of COVID-19. The prospective study material was composed of cDNA or gDNA derived from T cells, B-cell-depleted T cells, or PBMCs. The dataset comprised deeply sampled blood TCRbeta repertoires from subjects exposed to, actively infected with, or recovered from COVID-19. A freely available public database, intended as a resource for researchers studying the immune response to SARS-CoV-2, is where the repertoires were released. Samples were obtained from the ongoing ImmuneRACE study (first 160 participants) and from 1,254 subjects provided by 6 global collaborators. Nearly every sample came with metadata listing a de-identified subject ID, COVID-19 status, age in years and sex. Where HLA class I and class II types were available, the types were taken from metadata supplied by the sample provider, not from assay-based typing.

On this clone itself: Its binding antigen is unknown. Base qualities were left out, and no much larger clone turns up one base away.

At one collaborating source in Seattle, patients were enrolled during active infection and were followed longitudinally through the course of disease. Collaborating institutions collected whole blood in K2EDTA tubes following their own protocols. For TCRbeta analysis, collaborators shipped samples in one of three forms: frozen whole blood, isolated PBMCs, or DNA extracted from either of those sample types. V has 2 bases trimmed and J has 0 bases trimmed; junction bases matching no gene number 15. Including cysteine and phenylalanine, the CDR3 has 20 amino acids. Solely the CDR3 DNA is kept, with 60 bases framed from the first base. CDR1 and CDR2, looked up from the germline V gene (reference sequence), are SGHNT and YYREEE. TCRbeta CDR3 regions were amplified from genomic DNA using the immunoSEQ Assay, a bias-controlled multiplex PCR. In the source study's methods: Nucleated cell counts per sample were estimated from amplification of reference gene primers within the assay. Sequence reads were collapsed and filtered to measure the absolute abundance of every unique TCRbeta CDR3 rearrangement. For each sample, productive Simpson clonality was calculated as the square root of Simpson's diversity index across productive rearrangements. TCRdb carries this immuneACCESS record with in-frame sequences only. Its versions omit some clonotypes, under half of them owing to an unresolved V gene in the studies checked, with the rest unexplained. D and trimming come from the DNA, and the V and J calls and clone size come from that table. The sample table lists approximately 75,000 clones, less than 90% of them with a count of one. 13% of the sample goes to the ten largest clones.

General findings and caveats noted by the study authors: The quantity of clinical and demographic metadata differed by source and by participant and was supplied without curation.

Sequencing was done on a sample of peripheral blood. Rearrangement joined TRBV5-4 to TRBJ2-1, and TRBD2 aligns with 9 junction nucleotides. The source of this sequence is a man aged 45-60 years with COVID-19, enrolled during active disease. Read as DNA, the sequence is TGTGCCAGCAGCTTACCCCTGGGGCTAGCGGGACCCGTCTCCTACAATGAGCAGTTCTTC. This gives the protein CASSLPLGLAGPVSYNEQFF.